The present entry profiles one T cell receptor beta chain with its context. The antigen remains undetermined. This record belongs to a study of radiotherapy plus CTLA-4 blockade in lung cancer. Study as a whole: For around 18% of patients, objective responses occurred, and around 31% had disease control. Study-wide findings and caveats: Among blood TCR repertoires after radiotherapy plus ipilimumab, tumor-derived clones expanded. The best predictor of response was reported to be early blood T cell clone dynamics, with interferon-beta.

Patients in the study, people with chemo-refractory metastatic non-small-cell lung cancer, received focal radiation plus ipilimumab CTLA-4 blockade. Germline V gene data show CDR1 as SGHRS and CDR2 as YFSETQ. This CDR3 comprises 11 residues. V was trimmed by 4 bases and J by 2 bases, leaving 3 bases between them. Data came from immunoSEQ multiplex PCR; TCRdb stores just in-frame clones and leaves some out. Here the sample spans approximately 100,000 clones, about 83% being singletons. The source was peripheral blood, collected from a patient treated with radiotherapy plus ipilimumab. The TCR originated in a human donor with non-small cell lung cancer that progressed on radiotherapy plus ipilimumab. Some clones in this sample may be carry-over from other donors' samples. This chain connects TRBV5-1 to TRBJ2-5; the D is unclear. The CDR3: CASSGQETQYF. In DNA form, the CDR3 reads TGCGCCAGCAGCGGTCAAGAGACCCAGTACTTC.